The next 27 T cell receptor beta chains were all read from a single sample in a study of T cell changes during pregnancy in multiple sclerosis. Sequenced by immunoSEQ multiplex PCR; TCRdb stores in-frame clones only, minus some. The sample lists about 60,000 clones, 93% seen once, with about 4% in the top ten. The sequencing used CD8+ T cells from peripheral blood mononuclear cells, collected in the second trimester of pregnancy. Receptors were obtained from a female donor with multiple sclerosis, enrolled in a pregnancy study.

The chain couples TRBV5-1 to TRBJ1-4; TRBD1 matches 7 bases. CDR3 size: 15 residues. Germline CDR1 is SGHRS and CDR2 is YFSETQ. V lost 3 bases and J lost 3; bases outside the gene matches: 5. The CDR3 protein is CASSSEGQSNEKLFF. The CDR3 DNA reads as TGCGCCAGCAGCTCGGAGGGACAGTCTAATGAAAAACTGTTTTTT.

This chain connects TRBV30 to TRBJ1-5; 8 bases fit TRBD1. V was pared by 3 bases and J by 4 bases, with 14 bases of the junction left unmatched. This CDR3 comprises 17 residues. Germline V gene lookup returns CDR1 GTSNPN and CDR2 SVGIG (reference sequence). CDR3 protein: CAWSPSDRVLRNQPQHF. DNA for the CDR3: TGTGCCTGGAGCCCCTCGGACAGGGTCCTCCGGAATCAGCCCCAGCATTTT.

This clone was observed once. V usage is TRBV5-1 and J usage is TRBJ1-5, with D tentatively TRBD1 (6 bases). CDR3 length equals 19 residues. Deletions cut 3 bases from V and 0 bases from J, with 22 bases between. Germline CDR1 reads SGHRS; CDR2 reads YFSETQ. CDR3 sequence reads: CASSSHRNQQGYSNQPQHF. Written as DNA, the CDR3 is TGCGCCAGCAGCTCACACCGAAATCAACAGGGTTATAGCAATCAGCCCCAGCATTTT. Together with reference TRBV5-1 and TRBJ1-5, the CDR3 gives the full variable domain: KAGVTQTPRYLIKTRGQQVTLSCSPISGHRSVSWYQQTPGQGLQFLFEYFSETQRNKGNFPGRFSGRQFSNSRSEMNVSTLELGDSALYLCASSSHRNQQGYSNQPQHFGDGTRLSIL.

The chain couples TRBV27 to TRBJ2-1; 8 bases are a match to TRBD2. CDR3 size: 15 residues. The V gene end was trimmed by 3 bases and the J gene end by 4 bases; junction bases not matched to a gene: 5. Germline V CDR1 and CDR2: MNHEY, SMNVEV (reference sequence). CDR3 protein: CASSLQVAGYNEQFF. The CDR3 nucleotides are TGTGCCAGCAGTTTGCAAGTAGCGGGGTACAATGAGCAGTTCTTC.

The chain joins TRBV10-2 to TRBJ2-7, with 7 bases identical to TRBD2. The germline V gene has CDR1 WSHSY and CDR2 SAAADI. The CDR3 loop spans 16 amino acids. After removal of 2 bases from V and 9 bases from J, the junction contained 16 bases not matched to a gene. Here the CDR3 reads CASSEPGGLQTIGQYF. In DNA form, the CDR3 reads TGCGCCAGCAGTGAGCCGGGGGGACTACAAACGATCGGGCAGTACTTC.

V usage is TRBV27 and J usage is TRBJ1-5, with 8 bases that match TRBD1. The CDR3 is 18 amino acids. Germline values: CDR1 MNHEY, CDR2 SMNVEV (reference sequence). J gave up 1 base and V 5 bases, and 13 bases lay outside the gene matches. The CDR3 reads CASSPTGGPIMSNQPQHF. The CDR3 coding sequence is TGTGCCAGCAGTCCCACAGGGGGGCCAATTATGAGCAATCAGCCCCAGCATTTT.

The chain links TRBV11-2 to TRBJ2-7, with D possibly TRBD1 on 5 matching bases. CDR3 length: 14 amino acids. Germline V gene sequence: CDR1 SGHAT, CDR2 FQNNGV. The V gene lost 4 bases and the J gene lost 0 bases, with 10 bases spanning the gap. DNA for the CDR3: TGTGCCAGCAGCTCGTCGACAGACTCCTACGAGCAGTACTTC. Its translation: CASSSSTDSYEQYF.

CDR3 protein: CATSRDRLDWEQYF. As DNA, the CDR3 is TGTGCCACCAGCAGAGATAGACTCGACTGGGAGCAGTACTTC. The chain has TRBV15 and TRBJ2-7; D is unresolved. The ends were cut back, 0 bases at V and 7 bases at J, with 13 bases in the middle. Germline V lookup: CDR1 LNHNV, CDR2 YYDKDF (reference sequence). This CDR3 comprises 14 residues.

The J gene is TRBJ2-2, the V gene TRBV11-2, with 10 bases fitting TRBD1. The CDR3 loop spans 16 amino acids. Per germline, CDR1 SGHAT and CDR2 FQNNGV. V shed 5 bases and J 4 bases; nucleotides not matched to a gene: 7. CDR3 bases: TGTGCCAGCAGCCCCGGGACAGGGGTCAGCACCGGGGAGCTGTTTTTT. It codes for CASSPGTGVSTGELFF.

V and J are TRBV7-2 and TRBJ2-1; 8 nucleotides agree with TRBD1. The CDR3 has 18 amino acids. CDR1 is SGHTA, CDR2 FQGNSA, per germline. Trimming cost V 0 bases and J 5 bases; bases outside gene matches: 12. The DNA of the CDR3 is TGTGCCAGCAGCTTAGCAAGTCACAGGACAGGGATGAACAATGAGCAGTTCTTC. This sequence encodes CASSLASHRTGMNNEQFF.

This clone was detected once. This rearrangement joins TRBV2 to TRBJ2-7; 8 nucleotides align to TRBD2. The V and J ends lost 7 bases and 3 bases, in that order; junction bases with no gene match: 5. CDR3 length equals 13 residues. The V gene's germline CDR1 is SNHLY and CDR2 FYNNEI. CDR3 in amino acids: CASTGTRGYEQYF. In DNA, the CDR3 is TGTGCCAGCACCGGGACTAGGGGCTACGAGCAGTACTTC.

V is TRBV27 and J is TRBJ2-1; the match to TRBD2 covers 10 bases. Trimming took 3 bases from V and 2 from J; bases not matched to a gene: 4. CDR3 size: 16 residues. Germline lookup yields CDR1 MNHEY and CDR2 SMNVEV (reference sequence). The CDR3 region has the DNA TGTGCCAGCAGTTTCGGACTAGCGGCCCCCTACAATGAGCAGTTCTTC. Translating it yields CASSFGLAAPYNEQFF.

This clone came up once. The same CDR3 arises from other DNA sequences in this sample as well. The rearrangement links TRBV19 to TRBJ1-1; D unclear. V was shortened by 2 bases and J by 1 base, with 5 bases between the two germline ends. Germline lookup yields CDR1 LNHDA and CDR2 SQIVND (reference sequence). There are 13 residues in the CDR3. CDR3 nucleotide sequence: TGTGCCAGTAGTATATCCAAGAACACTGAAGCTTTCTTT. Its translation is CASSISKNTEAFF.

This chain uses TRBV2 with TRBJ2-5, with 8 bases that match TRBD1. V shed 6 bases and J 1 base; nucleotides not matched to a gene: 4. This CDR3 spans 14 amino acids. Germline CDR1 reads SNHLY; CDR2 reads FYNNEI. CDR3 nucleotide sequence: TGTGCCAGCAGACCGGGACAGGTCCAAGAGACCCAGTACTTC. It codes for CASRPGQVQETQYF.

The J gene is TRBJ2-7, the V gene TRBV4-1, with a possible D match to TRBD2 (6 bases). Germline V gene data show CDR1 as MGHRA and CDR2 as YSYEKL. This CDR3 spans 17 amino acids. Trimming pared 4 bases from V and 2 bases from J, leaving 21 bases between. For the CDR3, the DNA is TGCGCCAGCAGCCCGAGCGGAGGGCTAGCGCCCACCTACGAGCAGTACTTC. Protein: CASSPSGGLAPTYEQYF.

The CDR3: CASSWTGGPARQYF. DNA of the CDR3: TGTGCCAGCAGTTGGACGGGAGGGCCCGCTAGGCAGTACTTC. The rearrangement joins TRBV27 to TRBJ2-7, with 8 bases that match TRBD2. Germline loops: CDR1 MNHEY, CDR2 SMNVEV (reference sequence). V shed 4 bases, J shed 9 bases, and the junction held 11 bases outside the gene matches. This CDR3 comprises 14 residues.

The J gene is TRBJ2-5, the V gene TRBV13, with D possibly TRBD2 on 6 matching bases. Germline assignment: CDR1 PRHDT and CDR2 FYEKMQ (reference sequence). The V end was cut by 2 bases, the J end by 5 bases, with 18 bases between. The CDR3 runs 16 residues. Here the CDR3 reads CASSLRLAAGGETQYF. The CDR3 DNA reads as TGTGCCAGCAGCTTAAGGTTAGCGGCAGGTGGGGAGACCCAGTACTTC. Complete variable domain (other parts from reference TRBV13 and TRBJ2-5): AAGVIQSPRHLIKEKRETATLKCYPIPRHDTVYWYQQGPGQDPQFLISFYEKMQSDKGSIPDRFSAQQFSDYHSELNMSSLELGDSALYFCASSLRLAAGGETQYFGPGTRLLVL.

The chain carries TRBV5-5 and TRBJ1-3, with a possible D match to TRBD1 (6 bases). The V gene lost 0 bases and the J gene lost 4 bases, with 11 bases spanning the gap. Germline values: CDR1 SGHKS, CDR2 YYEKEE (reference sequence). This CDR3 has 15 amino acids. The CDR3 coding sequence is TGTGCCAGCAGCTTGGACACAGGGCGCGGAAACACCATATATTTT. Its translation: CASSLDTGRGNTIYF.

The rearrangement links TRBV30 to TRBJ2-1; TRBD2 matches 10 bases. The germline gives CDR1 GTSNPN, CDR2 SVGIG (reference sequence). The CDR3 has 14 amino acids. V lost 0 bases, J lost 7 bases, and 3 bases stayed unmatched. CDR3 DNA sequence: TGTGCCTGGAGTGTCGATAGCGGGGGGAATGAGCAGTTCTTC. It encodes CAWSVDSGGNEQFF.

The V gene is TRBV27, the J gene TRBJ2-3, with a weak D call TRBD1 (6 bases). Trimming removed 0 bases from V and 1 base from J, with 8 bases in between. The length of the CDR3 is 15 residues. Germline V gene lookup returns CDR1 MNHEY and CDR2 SMNVEV (reference sequence). CDR3 nucleotide sequence: TGTGCCAGCAGTTTATCGGGGGCCGGCACAGATACGCAGTATTTT. This translates into CASSLSGAGTDTQYF.

In this sample, this clone turned up once. The chain carries TRBV7-6 and TRBJ2-7; perhaps TRBD2 as D (6 bases). With 0 bases removed from V and 5 bases from J, the gap between germline ends came to 17 bases. The germline gives CDR1 SGHVS, CDR2 FNYEAQ. This CDR3 contains 16 residues. The CDR3 is CASSLASRLARDEQYF. CDR3 DNA sequence: TGTGCCAGCAGCTTAGCGAGTCGTCTAGCGAGGGACGAGCAGTACTTC.

This chain links TRBV6-5 with TRBJ1-1; D unclear. Per germline, CDR1 MNHEY and CDR2 SVGAGI. The ends were cut back, 0 bases at V and 6 bases at J, with 14 bases in the middle. CDR3 length: 15 amino acids. Here the CDR3 DNA reads TGTGCCAGCAGTTACTCCCCCCTACTTCACGCTGAAGCTTTCTTT. Encoded protein: CASSYSPLLHAEAFF.

DNA of the CDR3: TGTGCCAGCAGCTCAAGAGGGAAAGAGTCTAACTATGGCTACACCTTC. As protein: CASSSRGKESNYGYTF. The V and J genes are TRBV7-9 and TRBJ1-2; D is undetermined. CDR3 size: 16 residues. V lost 4 bases and J 0 bases, leaving 15 bases between the germline ends. Germline V lookup: CDR1 SEHNR, CDR2 FQNEAQ (reference sequence).

The chain has TRBV29-1 and TRBJ2-7, with D maybe TRBD1 (6 bases). The CDR3 covers 14 residues. Looked up from germline, CDR1 is SQVTM and CDR2 is ANQGSEA. With 3 bases removed from V and 2 bases from J, the gap between germline ends came to 14 bases. CDR3 amino acids: CSVDRIGTTYEQYF. CDR3 DNA sequence: TGCAGCGTTGATCGGATCGGGACAACCTACGAGCAGTACTTC.

The chain is built from TRBV5-6 and TRBJ1-2; no firm D call. The CDR3 loop spans 13 amino acids. Trimming cost V 4 bases and J 7 bases, with 14 bases left between them. In germline, CDR1 is SGHDT, CDR2 YYEEEE. CDR3: CASSITTAGGYTF. CDR3 in DNA: TGTGCCAGCAGCATTACGACCGCGGGTGGCTACACCTTC.

The V gene is TRBV7-2, the J gene TRBJ2-3; 13 bases match TRBD2. The V gene's germline CDR1 is SGHTA and CDR2 FQGNSA. The junction had 3 bases not matched to a gene; V was cut back by 5 bases and J by 4 bases. This CDR3 is 15 amino acids long. CDR3 nucleotide sequence: TGTGCCAGCAGCGCGACTAGCGGGAGGTCAGATACGCAGTATTTT. It yields the protein CASSATSGRSDTQYF.

The rearrangement links TRBV2 to TRBJ2-1; 11 positions agree with TRBD2. The CDR3 covers 14 residues. Unmatched junction bases numbered 5, after V lost 5 bases and J lost 8 bases. The V gene's germline CDR1 is SNHLY and CDR2 FYNNEI. CDR3 in amino acids: CASSRSGRGDEQFF. The CDR3 bases are TGTGCCAGCAGTCGTAGCGGGAGGGGTGATGAGCAGTTCTTC.